This T cell receptor (beta chain) derives from a study of identical twins. The germline gives CDR1 MDHEN, CDR2 SYDVKM. The V end was cut by 3 bases, the J end by 5 bases, with 16 bases between. The CDR3 is 15 residues long. TCRdb reprocessed the 5' RACE reads with MiXCR, giving one entry per CDR3 protein. This sample carries some 1,600,000 distinct CDR3 sequences, 32% of them seen once, and the ten largest clones take less than 0.35%. The source of this sequence is a newborn girl in good health. Sample: cord blood. The rearrangement joins TRBV28 to TRBJ1-2; TRBD1 might be the D (6 bases). CDR3 sequence: CASSLLVGGLYGYTF. The CDR3, as DNA: TGTGCCAGCAGTTTGTTGGTCGGGGGGCTGTATGGCTACACCTTC.